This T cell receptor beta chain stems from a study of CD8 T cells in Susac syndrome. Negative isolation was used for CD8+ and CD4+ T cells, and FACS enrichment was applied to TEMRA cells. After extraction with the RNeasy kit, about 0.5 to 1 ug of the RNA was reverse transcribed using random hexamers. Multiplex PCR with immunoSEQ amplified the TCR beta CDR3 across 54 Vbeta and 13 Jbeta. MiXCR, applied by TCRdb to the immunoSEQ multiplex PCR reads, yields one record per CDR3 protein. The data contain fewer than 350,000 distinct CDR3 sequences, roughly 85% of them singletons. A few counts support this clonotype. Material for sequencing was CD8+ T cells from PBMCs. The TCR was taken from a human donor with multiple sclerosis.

This CDR3 is CASSVEAGKANVLTF. CDR3 in DNA: TGTGCCAGCAGCGTAGAAGCAGGGAAGGCCAACGTCCTGACTTTC. The genes are TRBV9 and TRBJ2-6; D might be TRBD1 (5 bases). This CDR3 comprises 15 residues. V shed 0 bases and J shed 6 bases, with 10 bases lying between them. The germline gives CDR1 SGDLS, CDR2 YYNGEE.